These 24 T cell receptor beta chains share one sample of origin, sequenced in a study of T-cell reconstitution after alpha-beta-depleted transplantation in children. As it was prepared, the TCRbeta library received unique molecular identifiers. TCRdb redid the calling of the PCR reads with MiXCR, one entry per CDR3 protein. Of around 240,000 distinct CDR3 sequences listed, less than 9% are singletons. The starting material was PBMCs, mostly from graft donor cells, obtained 180 days after TCRalphabeta/CD19-depleted stem cell transplant. These receptors all stem from a male patient aged 5 to 17 who had a stem cell transplant for acute lymphoblastic leukemia, so the T cells may come from the graft donor.

This clonotype was counted at least ten times. This rearrangement joins TRBV21-1 to TRBJ1-2. TRBV21-1 is a pseudogene locus. CDR3 length: 14 residues. The CDR3 protein is CASSKARFNYGYTF. CDR3 DNA sequence: TGTGCCAGCAGCAAAGCGAGATTTAACTATGGCTACACCTTC.

This clonotype occurred many times. The rearrangement uses TRBV20-1 and TRBJ1-5, with D possibly being TRBD1 (6 bases). Germline V gives CDR1 DFQATT, CDR2 SNEGSKA (reference sequence). The V end was cut by 3 bases, the J end by 7 bases, with 22 bases between. The CDR3 runs 16 residues. This chain's CDR3 is CSASPSFGGREQPQHF. CDR3 bases: TGCAGTGCTAGCCCGTCCTTTGGGGGGCGGGAGCAGCCCCAGCATTTT.

This clonotype was observed at least ten times. The rearrangement joins TRBV29-1 to TRBJ1-4, with unresolved D. CDR1 and CDR2 from the germline V gene are SQVTM and ANQGSEA. The CDR3 runs 13 residues. V lost 6 bases and J 7 bases, leaving 15 bases between the germline ends. Here the CDR3 reads CSVRPSAGEKLFF. The DNA of the CDR3 is TGCAGCGTCAGGCCCTCGGCGGGTGAAAAACTGTTTTTT.

This clonotype was observed many times. The gene calls are TRBV27 and TRBJ2-1, with 12 bases fitting TRBD2. The CDR3 consists of 20 residues. J lost 0 bases, V lost 7 bases, and 16 bases had no gene match. Per germline, CDR1 MNHEY and CDR2 SMNVEV (reference sequence). For the CDR3, the DNA is TGTGCCAGCAAGTCCATCCCTCTAGCGGGAGGGCCAAGCTCCTACAATGAGCAGTTCTTC. Protein product: CASKSIPLAGGPSSYNEQFF.

There are a few counts of this clonotype. This chain links TRBV20-1 with TRBJ1-2, with 7 nucleotides matching TRBD1. Germline-derived CDR1 and CDR2 are DFQATT and SNEGSKA (reference sequence). The CDR3 sequence is 12 residues long. V was pared by 4 bases and J by 5 bases, with 4 bases of the junction left unmatched. CDR3 residues: CSAIDRVYGYTF. The CDR3 region has the DNA TGCAGTGCTATTGACAGGGTATATGGCTACACCTTC.

This clonotype was seen at least ten times. The chain is built from TRBV7-2 and TRBJ2-4; 8 bases align to TRBD1. The CDR3 contains 16 residues. V was pared by 2 bases and J by 1 base, with 4 bases of the junction left unmatched. Germline-derived CDR1 and CDR2 are SGHTA and FQGNSA. The CDR3 loop reads CASSLRAGGAKNIQYF. In DNA form, the CDR3 reads TGTGCCAGCAGCTTACGGGCAGGGGGCGCCAAAAACATTCAGTACTTC.

The table lists this clonotype with many counts. V is TRBV10-3 and J is TRBJ1-3; the match to TRBD1 covers 8 bases. This CDR3 has 15 amino acids. Germline trimming cut 0 bases from V and 5 bases from J; bases unmatched to any gene: 3. Germline loops: CDR1 ENHRY, CDR2 SYGVKD. The CDR3 sequence: CAISESDRARNTIYF. CDR3 bases: TGTGCCATCAGTGAGTCGGACAGGGCCCGAAACACCATATATTTT.

This clonotype has a count of ten or more. The rearrangement links TRBV12-3 or TRBV12-4 to TRBJ1-5; TRBD1 is a possible D gene (5 bases). V lost 0 bases to trimming and J lost 2 bases, with 11 bases between them. The CDR3 is 16 residues long. CDR3 DNA sequence: TGTGCCAGCAGTTTAGCCCGGGAAGGGGGCAATCAGCCCCAGCATTTT. Translation: CASSLAREGGNQPQHF.

This clonotype was counted between two and nine times. The chain joins TRBV7-3 to TRBJ2-3; the D is unclear. The CDR3 is 16 amino acids. Germline CDR1 SGHTA, CDR2 FQGTGA. V was trimmed by 1 base and J by 4 bases, leaving 15 bases between them. This chain's CDR3 is CASSLNPSQRADTQYF. CDR3 DNA sequence: TGTGCCAGCAGCTTAAACCCCTCCCAACGGGCAGATACGCAGTATTTT.

Of note for this clonotype: This could be a read error, since a much larger clone is one nucleotide away. The chain is built from TRBV7-9 and TRBJ2-7; 10 bases align to TRBD2. The CDR3 is 15 residues long. Germline V gene data show CDR1 as SEHNR and CDR2 as FQNEAQ (reference sequence). The ends lost 5 bases at V and 0 bases at J; junction bases unmatched: 4. The DNA of the CDR3 is TGTGCCAGCAGCGCAGCTAGCGGGAGCTCCTACGAGCAGTACTTC. Translated, it gives CASSAASGSSYEQYF. Combining the CDR3 with reference TRBV7-9 and TRBJ2-7 gives the whole variable domain DTGVSQNPRHKITKRGQNVTFRCDPISEHNRLYWYRQTLGQGPEFLTYFQNEAQLEKSRLLSDRFSAERPKGSFSTLEIQRTEQGDSAMYLCASSAASGSSYEQYFGPGTRLTVT.

This clonotype was seen repeatedly, ten times or more. This chain uses TRBV25-1 with TRBJ2-1; no clear D. V dropped 4 bases and J dropped 0 bases, with 7 bases sitting between them. Germline CDR1 is MGHDK and CDR2 is SYGVNS. The CDR3 has 14 residues. DNA of the CDR3: TGTGCCAGCAGTGGGAAGAACTCCTACAATGAGCAGTTCTTC. As protein: CASSGKNSYNEQFF.

J is TRBJ2-7 and V is TRBV7-9; weak D call: TRBD1 (6 bases). Germline CDR1 and CDR2: SEHNR and FQNEAQ (reference sequence). This CDR3 has 14 residues. The V and J ends lost 3 bases and 6 bases respectively, with 15 bases between them. The CDR3 DNA reads TGTGCCAGCAGCTTTTTTACAGGGAGCCCCGAGCAGTACTTC. It translates to CASSFFTGSPEQYF. The full variable domain, rest sourced from reference TRBV7-9 and TRBJ2-7, is DTGVSQNPRHKITKRGQNVTFRCDPISEHNRLYWYRQTLGQGPEFLTYFQNEAQLEKSRLLSDRFSAERPKGSFSTLEIQRTEQGDSAMYLCASSFFTGSPEQYFGPGTRLTVT.

This clonotype occurred many times. The rearrangement uses TRBV20-1 and TRBJ2-2, with 9 bases lining up with TRBD2. J was trimmed by 1 base and V by 6 bases; bases with no gene match: 6. Germline V gene lookup returns CDR1 DFQATT and CDR2 SNEGSKA (reference sequence). CDR3 length equals 15 residues. The CDR3 spells CSAKQREVNTGELFF. CDR3 sequence (DNA): TGCAGTGCCAAGCAGCGGGAGGTGAACACCGGGGAGCTGTTTTTT.

This clonotype was counted at least ten times. This chain joins TRBV12-3 or TRBV12-4 and TRBJ2-7; 8 nucleotides align to TRBD2. V dropped 0 bases and J dropped 2; count of bases not matched to a gene: 0. This CDR3 is built from 14 residues. Here the CDR3 DNA reads TGTGCCAGCAGTTTAGCACTAGCGGCCTACGAGCAGTACTTC. This gives the protein CASSLALAAYEQYF.

This clonotype was picked up many times. The chain is built from TRBV7-9 and TRBJ1-1, with a weak D call TRBD1 (5 bases). CDR1 and CDR2 from the germline V gene are SEHNR and FQNEAQ (reference sequence). The length of the CDR3 is 17 residues. Trimming took off 5 bases at V and 1 base at J, with 20 bases between the two ends. Here the CDR3 DNA reads TGTGCCAGCAGCCCCCTTAAAGGGGTCCGGGGGAACACTGAAGCTTTCTTT. This encodes CASSPLKGVRGNTEAFF. Full variable domain (outside the CDR3, taken from reference TRBV7-9 and TRBJ1-1): DTGVSQNPRHKITKRGQNVTFRCDPISEHNRLYWYRQTLGQGPEFLTYFQNEAQLEKSRLLSDRFSAERPKGSFSTLEIQRTEQGDSAMYLCASSPLKGVRGNTEAFFGQGTRLTVV.

This clonotype has at least ten counts. The V call is TRBV5-6, the J call TRBJ1-4; D possibly corresponds to TRBD1 (6 bases). The CDR3 runs 15 residues. Germline V gene sequence: CDR1 SGHDT, CDR2 YYEEEE. Trimming took 0 bases from V and 7 from J, leaving 13 bases between them. Here the CDR3 reads CASSLVLGGSEKLFF. The CDR3 DNA is TGTGCCAGCAGCTTGGTTCTAGGGGGATCTGAAAAACTGTTTTTT.

This clonotype was seen many times. The chain employs TRBV6-2 or TRBV6-3 and TRBJ1-1; D is possibly TRBD1 (5 bases). CDR1 MNHEY and CDR2 SVGEGT come from the germline V gene. The V end was cut by 2 bases, the J end by 1 base, with 11 bases between. The length of the CDR3 is 15 residues. The CDR3 sequence is CASSYRPGQNTEAFF. The CDR3, as DNA: TGTGCCAGCAGTTACCGTCCAGGACAGAACACTGAAGCTTTCTTT.

This clonotype was observed at least ten times. The chain couples TRBV5-1 to TRBJ2-5; TRBD2 matches 9 bases. This CDR3 spans 16 amino acids. CDR1 is SGHRS, CDR2 YFSETQ, per germline. Trimming at V came to 1 base and at J to 2 bases, leaving 6 bases not matched to a gene. The CDR3 nucleotides are TGCGCCAGCAGCTTGTTGCTAGCGGGACTACAAGAGACCCAGTACTTC. Translated: CASSLLLAGLQETQYF. The entire variable domain, with the rest obtained from reference TRBV5-1 and TRBJ2-5, is as follows: KAGVTQTPRYLIKTRGQQVTLSCSPISGHRSVSWYQQTPGQGLQFLFEYFSETQRNKGNFPGRFSGRQFSNSRSEMNVSTLELGDSALYLCASSLLLAGLQETQYFGPGTRLLVL.

The rearrangement links TRBV5-4 to TRBJ1-4; D not certain. The germline CDR1 and CDR2 sequences are SGHNT and YYREEE (reference sequence). V lost 4 bases and J lost 6, with 7 bases in between. This CDR3 spans 12 amino acids. CDR3 DNA sequence: TGTGCCAGCAGCAGGCCAGATGAAAAACTGTTTTTT. This gives the protein CASSRPDEKLFF. The variable domain in full, with the rest retrieved from reference TRBV5-4 and TRBJ1-4, is ETGVTQSPTHLIKTRGQQVTLRCSSQSGHNTVSWYQQALGQGPQFIFQYYREEENGRGNFPPRFSGLQFPNYSSELNVNALELDDSALYLCASSRPDEKLFFGSGTQLSVL.

Ten or more counts support this clonotype. The chain combines TRBV12-3 or TRBV12-4 with TRBJ1-4; D remains unclear. This CDR3 contains 12 residues. Trimming took off 4 bases at V and 8 bases at J, with 8 bases between the two ends. For the CDR3, the DNA is TGTGCCAGCAGTTCGGCGAAAGAAAAACTGTTTTTT. Translation gives CASSSAKEKLFF.

On this clonotype itself: Mismatch with germline at one junction end may stem from a read error. The chain recombines TRBV5-4 with TRBJ2-3; the match to TRBD2 covers 13 bases. The CDR3 extends over 15 amino acids. The germline CDR1 and CDR2 sequences are SGHNT and YYREEE (reference sequence). CDR3 amino acids: CASSRTSGSKDTQYF. In nucleotides, the CDR3 is TGTGCCAGCAGCAGGACTAGCGGGAGCAAAGATACGCAGTATTTT.

This clonotype has a count of ten or more. CDR3 in amino acids: CASSQFLSGGRGNEQFF. CDR3 DNA: TGTGCCAGCAGCCAATTCCTAAGCGGGGGTAGGGGGAATGAGCAGTTCTTC. V usage is TRBV4-2 and J usage is TRBJ2-1; 8 positions agree with TRBD2. This CDR3 is 17 amino acids long. Germline V lookup: CDR1 LGHNA, CDR2 YNFKEQ. V was clipped by 2 bases and J by 7 bases; unmatched bases: 13.

This clonotype has ten or more counts. This chain joins TRBV14 and TRBJ1-4, with 9 nucleotides matching TRBD1. This CDR3 comprises 15 residues. CDR1 and CDR2 from the germline V gene are SGHDN and FVKESK. The ends lost 3 bases at V and 8 bases at J; junction bases unmatched: 7. The CDR3 protein is CASSHPQGAGEKLFF. The CDR3 DNA reads TGTGCCAGCAGCCATCCACAGGGGGCGGGGGAAAAACTGTTTTTT.

This clonotype was seen ten or more times. The chain carries TRBV20-1 and TRBJ1-5, with 7 bases matching TRBD1. Trimming cost V 3 bases and J 3 bases; bases outside gene matches: 8. The CDR3 is made up of 15 amino acids. Per the germline V gene, CDR1 is DFQATT and CDR2 is SNEGSKA (reference sequence). The CDR3 loop is CSASRTGNYNQPQHF. In DNA, the CDR3 is TGCAGTGCTAGCCGGACAGGAAATTACAATCAGCCCCAGCATTTT.